A single T cell receptor (beta chain) is shown here with its context. Only in-frame clones appear in the TCRdb table, and some are missing; sequencing was by immunoSEQ multiplex PCR. The sample holds about 280,000 clones; roughly 90% are singletons and the top ten take around 4.4%. Germline CDR1 is SGHAT and CDR2 is FQDESV (reference sequence). CDR3 size: 13 residues. V gave up 6 bases and J gave up 6 bases, with 13 bases separating them. This record belongs to a study of blood T cell repertoires in COVID-19. Study context: The analysed material was cDNA or gDNA that came from T cells, B-cell-depleted T cells, or PBMCs.

The sequenced material came from peripheral blood. This clonotype was sampled from a man in his forties with acute or convalescent COVID-19. J is TRBJ2-3 and V is TRBV11-1; D gene ambiguous. In nucleotides, the CDR3 is TGTGCCAGCAGTTTCTCCTTGGAGGATACGCAGTATTTT. It is translated as CASSFSLEDTQYF. Together with reference TRBV11-1 and TRBJ2-3, the CDR3 gives the full variable domain: EAEVAQSPRYKITEKSQAVAFWCDPISGHATLYWYRQILGQGPELLVQFQDESVVDDSQLPKDRFSAERLKGVDSTLKIQPAELGDSAMYLCASSFSLEDTQYFGPGTRLTVL.